This is a list of T cell receptor beta chains from one sample in a study of technical replicates of blood from a handful of donors. Some clones are missing from TCRdb's copy, which holds only in-frame ones; the method was immunoSEQ multiplex PCR. The sample lists some 81,000 clones; about 91% were seen once. The sample was T cells isolated from PBMCs. The receptor source for this set is a human donor in good health. CDR3s leave out the opening cysteine and the closing phenylalanine or tryptophan. Clone size appears in some rows only: once, few, many, or a class for an expanded clone.

CDR3 | V | size
ASSPSAAGELF | TRBV11-2 | .
ASSSNPGQSNQPQH | TRBV28 | .
ASRKLAGRNNEQF | TRBV6-5 | .
ASSKYPGNEQF | TRBV21-1 | .
ASSQGTGTSGRAEQY | TRBV14 | .
ASSFSTGTANTGELF | TRBV7-3 | .
ASSPLRTSGRAREQY | TRBV11-2 | .
ASSGTHDRGWEGYT | TRBV19 | once
ASSSTTQGTEAF | TRBV7-9 | .
ASRLGQGKGPYNEQF | TRBV5-4 | .
ASSGAGLAADTQY | TRBV2 | .
ASSQDHQRSSYEQY | TRBV4-2 | .
SASPETEAF | TRBV29-1 | .
ASSLRQAKGNEQF | TRBV5-1 | .
ASSLRQGETQY | TRBV27 | .
ASSLEGWRGGTEQF | TRBV7-9 | once
ASSGRGIGYEQY | TRBV5-4 | few
ASSSRPSFLNPLDTQY | TRBV5-1 | .
ASTTGQDPYNEQF | TRBV6-1 | few
ASSPTRDRTIYGYT | TRBV7-2 | .
ASTSSWKSSGNTIY | TRBV27 | .
ASSKADRGLSYQPQH | TRBV21-1 | .
ASSVALAGGPRGETQY | TRBV9 | .
ASSGRTENTEAF | TRBV4-1 | medium-sized
ASSIVAESSYEQY | TRBV19 | .
ASSGTGDTEAF | TRBV19 | .
ASSEASGYKLF | TRBV6-1 | .
ASSPGTGTNEKLF | TRBV28 | .
ASSQAGTDYEQY | TRBV4-2 | .
ASSEDQGSYEQY | TRBV6-1 | .
ASSHSGSPGVSYGYT | TRBV4-1 | .
ASSLLAGGRLDTQY | TRBV7-3 | .
ASSLSPGQTTATNEKLF | TRBV5-6 | .
ASSSRGGSGNQPQH | TRBV4-1 | .
ASTTGGQGYGYT | TRBV19 | few
ASSLGEVNNEQF | TRBV5-4 | .
ASSRPQTFSGDIQY | TRBV7-9 | .
ASSQDLGAQTYEQY | TRBV14 | .
ASSEGVVGEQY | TRBV2 | .
AFGTGSSYEQY | TRBV6-1 | .
ASSPTAGAETQY | TRBV11-3 | .
ASSQVLGDRGLIGANVLT | TRBV14 | .
ASTPRSGGPQF | TRBV5-8 | .
ASSLARDGTFQETQY | TRBV5-5 | .
ASSPVFEQY | TRBV7-8 | .
ASSPSRLAGEQF | TRBV27 | .
ASSFGSGIDTGELF | TRBV7-6 | .
ASSWTGGLGYT | TRBV27 | .